This T cell receptor (beta chain) was obtained from a study of spatial heterogeneity in lung cancer. Regarding the study as a whole: Relative to follow-up, resection was when ubiquitous expanded tumor TCRs appeared more in blood.

The germline V gene has CDR1 SGHDT and CDR2 YYEEEE. This CDR3 spans 16 amino acids. With 2 bases removed from V and 7 bases from J, the gap between germline ends came to 21 bases. Carried by each TCR cDNA molecule was a unique molecular identifier. TCRdb reprocessed the 5' RACE reads with MiXCR, giving one entry per CDR3 protein. The sample consists of about 38,000 distinct CDR3 sequences, 5% to 6.5% of them appearing once. The time point: sample taken at primary tumor resection. Patients with untreated early-stage non-small cell lung cancer, numbering approximately 79, were the donors. Whole RNA, isolated from tumor, nontumor lung or frozen PBMC, was sequenced without prior sorting. About this clonotype itself: Its antigen remains unidentified. One base away lies a much larger clone, so this may be a sequencing read error.

The rearrangement joins TRBV5-6 to TRBJ2-5; D unclear. This clonotype was obtained from a female donor with early-stage non-small cell lung cancer. This sample comprised PBMCs, obtained at surgery. This CDR3 reads CASSFWTTLLSGTQYF. For the CDR3, the DNA is TGTGCCAGCAGCTTCTGGACCACTCTGCTCTCGGGGACCCAGTACTTC.